This T cell receptor (beta chain) was obtained from a study of PD-L1 blockade in urothelial cancer. Assay: immunoSEQ multiplex PCR; the TCRdb copy retains only in-frame clones and omits some. The table includes about 86,000 clones, roughly 84% detected once. Time point meaning: pretreatment peripheral blood. The CDR3 runs to 16 residues. CDR1 and CDR2 (germline): MDHEN, SYDVKM. V was clipped by 7 bases and J by 7 bases; unmatched bases: 12. Sequenced here: PBMCs, sampled around atezolizumab (anti-PD-L1) treatment. The chain links TRBV28 to TRBJ2-1; 11 positions agree with TRBD1. This sequence originates from a man aged 55 to 69 with urothelial cancer. The CDR3 DNA is TGTGCCAGCAAAGACCAGCCGGGACAGGGGGTAAATGAGCAGTTCTTC. Translating gives CASKDQPGQGVNEQFF.